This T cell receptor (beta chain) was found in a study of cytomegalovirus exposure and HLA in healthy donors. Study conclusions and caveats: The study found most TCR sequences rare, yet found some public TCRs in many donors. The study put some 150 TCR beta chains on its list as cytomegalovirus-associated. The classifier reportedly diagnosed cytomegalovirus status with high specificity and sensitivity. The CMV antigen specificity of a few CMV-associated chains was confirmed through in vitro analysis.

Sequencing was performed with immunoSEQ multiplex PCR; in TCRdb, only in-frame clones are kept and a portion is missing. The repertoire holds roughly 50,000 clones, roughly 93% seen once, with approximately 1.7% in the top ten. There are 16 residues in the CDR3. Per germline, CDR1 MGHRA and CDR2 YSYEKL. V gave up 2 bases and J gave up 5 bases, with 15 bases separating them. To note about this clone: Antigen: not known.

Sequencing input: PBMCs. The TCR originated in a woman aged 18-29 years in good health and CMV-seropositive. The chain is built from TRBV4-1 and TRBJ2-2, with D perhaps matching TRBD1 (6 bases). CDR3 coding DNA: TGCGCCAGCAGCCAATTGCTCAGGGGATCGACCGGGGAGCTGTTTTTT. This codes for CASSQLLRGSTGELFF.